This entry is about one TCR beta chain. Ten or more counts support this clonotype. Its antigen remains undetermined. Base qualities are missing; no much larger clone stands one base away. The sample belongs to a study of blood T cells in healthy people across ages (dated by TCRdb to about 2015). For the study in its entirety: Template switching captured roughly one uniquely barcoded TCR beta cDNA molecule per two T cells in model experiments. To avoid experimental bias, donors of different ages were spread randomly across the sequencing lanes. Age-related changes in TCR beta repertoire diversity were measured in the study by deep sequencing normalized with unique cDNA molecular identifiers. Using the same blood draw, the study looked at two additional independent replicas of 1 million unique cDNA reads for two donors, one aged 18 to 29 and the other aged 80 or older. Donors were grouped into four age groups: young (average approximately 15 years), middle-aged (39), aged (over 55) and long-lived (approximately 81).

Summary of the overall study and its limitations: Because donor CMV infection status was unknown, age-related changes in expanded clonotypes were potentially confounded. Total diversity estimates from one million sequenced T cells were considered lower bounds and underestimates. Observed TCR beta diversity per million T cells fell roughly linearly with age, and a significant reduction was already apparent by age around 44. Compared with the aged group, the long-lived group had more naive CD4+ T cells, fewer expanded clones and increased TCR diversity, a pattern suggesting age selection. There was a strong correlation between observed TCR beta diversity and the percentage of naive T cells measured by flow cytometry. Since profiling was done on bulk unsorted PBMCs, naive and antigen-experienced compartments could not be conclusively compared.

Systemically healthy Caucasian individuals from Russia, around 38 in total and aged about 6 to 90 years, were included as donors. Each donor gave 9 to 10 milliliters of peripheral blood, collected into EDTA-treated Vacutainer tubes. PBMCs were isolated by Ficoll-Paque density-gradient centrifugation, with at least 7 million obtained per sample. Total RNA was extracted from PBMCs with Trizol reagent, with at least 6 micrograms obtained per sample. The percentages of naive CD45RAhigh/CD27high T cells were determined by flow cytometry on a PBMC aliquot from every donor. V lost 7 bases and J lost 0 bases; the stretch between them is 15 bases long. Looking up the germline V gene yields CDR1 SGHTA and CDR2 FQGNSA. Spanning cysteine to phenylalanine, the CDR3 consists of 15 amino acids. Only the CDR3 DNA is retained, 45 bases long and in frame from the first base. Libraries were made using 5' RACE. The instrument was an Illumina HiSeq 2500. The second PCR ran for about 6 to 12 cycles and used a J-beta primer mix along with a sample-barcoded 5' primer. A template-switch 5' adaptor carrying 12 random nucleotides introduced a unique molecular identifier onto each TCR beta cDNA molecule. Each sample yielded at least 2.5 million CDR3-containing paired-end reads. All of the RNA was converted into first-strand cDNA using the Mint cDNA synthesis kit, with a TRBC-specific oligonucleotide serving as the primer. Following uracil-DNA glycosylase treatment, all cDNA underwent a first 18-cycle PCR with the universal primers M1SS and BC2_uni_R. The paper's processing steps were these. For normalization, 1 million high-quality reads were randomly selected from each sample, with every read carrying a distinct molecular identifier. Reads sharing molecular identifiers were discarded rather than binned into consensus sequences. CDR3 identification, clonotype clustering and error correction used MiTCR with a Q25 quality threshold and the strictest error-elimination algorithm. Lower-bound total TCR beta diversity was estimated with a nonparametric unseen species model using Euler transformation. TCRdb reprocessed the public reads (quality trimming at Q25 with fastp, clone calling with MiXCR) and kept in-frame beta chains. Each CDR3 protein gets just one entry, which takes the most common genes and DNA from the rows behind it. The authors' filters were not applied to this entry. Recorded for this sample are fewer than 800,000 distinct CDR3 sequences; 32% of them occurred a single time. Of the sample, 15% falls within the top ten clones.

The TCR sequence derives from a woman aged 80 or over in good health. Donor details come from another sample of the same person, matched by shared clones. The chain uses TRBV7-2 and TRBJ1-1; TRBD1 is possibly the D segment (6 matching bases). Sequences were obtained from blood. The CDR3 in this case is CASTRGVGMNTEAFF. Read as DNA, the sequence is TGTGCCAGCACCAGGGGAGTTGGGATGAACACTGAAGCTTTCTTT.